One and the same sample provided the 13 T cell receptor beta chains below, sequenced in a study of T cell responses to AZD1222 COVID-19 vaccine. Clones were read by immunoSEQ multiplex PCR, and TCRdb kept only the in-frame ones, dropping some. The sample holds 130,000 or so clones; just under 95% are singletons and the top ten take approximately 7%. The input for sequencing was peripheral blood, taken on day 0 of AZD1222 vaccination. These receptors were collected from an adult in good health.

The chain has TRBV7-9 and TRBJ2-5; D is unclear. The CDR3 consists of 11 residues. Germline lookup yields CDR1 SEHNR and CDR2 FQNEAQ (reference sequence). The ends were cut back, 5 bases at V and 4 bases at J, with 5 bases in the middle. The CDR3 sequence is CASSTLETQYF. CDR3 coding DNA: TGTGCCAGCAGCACTTTAGAGACCCAGTACTTC.

The genes are TRBV29-1 and TRBJ1-2; D call uncertain. V lost 4 bases, J lost 2 bases, and 8 bases lay in between. This CDR3 has 12 residues. CDR1 is SQVTM, CDR2 ANQGSEA, per germline. The CDR3 region has the DNA TGCAGCGTTGTTCTTGGGAACTATGGCTACACCTTC. Its protein is CSVVLGNYGYTF.

CDR3 region: CASRGVGAHEQYF. The CDR3 coding sequence is TGTGCCAGCAGGGGTGTTGGCGCACACGAGCAGTACTTC. The rearrangement joins TRBV28 to TRBJ2-7; D is unresolved. Germline-derived CDR1 and CDR2 are MDHEN and SYDVKM. With 6 bases removed from V and 5 bases from J, the gap between germline ends came to 14 bases. The CDR3 runs 13 residues.

This sequence joins TRBV27 and TRBJ1-1; 8 nucleotides line up with TRBD1. The CDR3 loop spans 12 amino acids. V dropped 5 bases and J dropped 11; count of bases not matched to a gene: 7. Per germline, CDR1 MNHEY and CDR2 SMNVEV (reference sequence). The CDR3 region has the DNA TGTGCCAGCAGTCCCGGACAGGGTACGGCTTTCTTT. Protein: CASSPGQGTAFF.

V usage is TRBV30 and J usage is TRBJ2-7; 7 bases agree with TRBD1. The CDR3 totals 13 residues. From germline, CDR1 is GTSNPN and CDR2 SVGIG (reference sequence). V lost 7 bases and J lost 2; bases outside the gene matches: 8. The CDR3, as DNA: TGTGCCTTCCGCTCGACAGGGACCTACGAGCAGTACTTC. Protein product: CAFRSTGTYEQYF. Using reference TRBV30 and TRBJ2-7 for the parts outside the CDR3, the full variable domain is SQTIHQWPATLVQPVGSPLSLECTVEGTSNPNLYWYRQAAGRGLQLLFYSVGIGQISSEVPQNLSASRPQDRQFILSSKKLLLSDSGFYLCAFRSTGTYEQYFGPGTRLTVT.

The chain couples TRBV3-1 (or the pseudogene TRBV3-2) to TRBJ1-1; D may be TRBD1 (6 bases). The CDR3 totals 15 residues. The germline V and J ends were trimmed by 1 base and 5 bases, with 14 bases remaining between them. Germline V CDR1 and CDR2: LGHDT, YNNKEL (reference sequence). In DNA, the CDR3 is TGTGCCAGCAGCCAAGTTCTGGGGGCAAAAACTGAAGCTTTCTTT. This gives the protein CASSQVLGAKTEAFF.

The J gene is TRBJ2-7, the V gene TRBV6-9; D uncertain. Germline V gene sequence: CDR1 MNHGY, CDR2 SVAAGI. V was cut by 1 base and J by 0 bases, with 10 bases left in between. The CDR3 has 15 amino acids. In DNA, the CDR3 is TGTGCCAGCAGTTATTGTAGCTACAGCTCCTACGAGCAGTACTTC. Amino acids: CASSYCSYSSYEQYF.

This clone was seen once. V usage is TRBV18 and J usage is TRBJ2-5; either TRBD1 or TRBD2 may supply D (5 bases each). Germline V gene data show CDR1 as KGHSH and CDR2 as LQKENI. This CDR3 is 15 amino acids long. V lost 0 bases, J lost 4 bases, and 12 bases lay in between. The CDR3 DNA follows: TGTGCCAGCTCACCACCCCCGGCAGGGAGAGAGACCCAGTACTTC. Amino acid sequence: CASSPPPAGRETQYF.

The chain is built from TRBV5-6 and TRBJ2-3; perhaps D is TRBD1 or TRBD2 (5 bases each). The CDR3 has 14 amino acids. Germline V gives CDR1 SGHDT, CDR2 YYEEEE. V was clipped by 4 bases and J by 6 bases, with 15 bases between them. As DNA, the CDR3 is TGTGCCAGCAGCCCGTCGGCGTGGGGGGATACGCAGTATTTT. It codes for CASSPSAWGDTQYF.

The CDR3 sequence: CASSQDWYEQFF. The CDR3 bases are TGTGCCAGCAGCCAAGATTGGTATGAGCAGTTCTTC. V usage is TRBV14 and J usage is TRBJ2-1; D remains ambiguous. The CDR3 spans 12 residues. Per germline, CDR1 SGHDN and CDR2 FVKESK. The V end lost 0 bases, the J end lost 8 bases, and 5 bases lay between the germline ends.

The rearrangement uses TRBV7-9 and TRBJ2-2, with 8 positions matching TRBD2. Germline CDR1 and CDR2: SEHNR and FQNEAQ (reference sequence). The CDR3 is made up of 16 amino acids. V shed 4 bases and J 0 bases; nucleotides not matched to a gene: 4. The CDR3 nucleotides read TGTGCCAGCAGCTCCTCTAGCGGGTCGAACACCGGGGAGCTGTTTTTT. This translates into CASSSSSGSNTGELFF.

The J gene is TRBJ2-1, the V gene TRBV10-3; 13 bases agree with TRBD2. The length of the CDR3 is 16 residues. Germline CDR1 and CDR2: ENHRY and SYGVKD. Trimming took 4 bases from V and 4 from J; bases not matched to a gene: 4. This chain's CDR3 is CAISGTSGSVYNEQFF. CDR3 DNA sequence: TGTGCCATCAGTGGGACTAGCGGGAGTGTTTACAATGAGCAGTTCTTC.

The V gene is TRBV7-9, the J gene TRBJ1-5, with 7 bases that match TRBD1. This CDR3 contains 14 residues. Germline loops: CDR1 SEHNR, CDR2 FQNEAQ (reference sequence). V shed 5 bases and J 6 bases; nucleotides not matched to a gene: 7. For the CDR3, the DNA is TGTGCCAGCAGCGCAACCGGGACAGTTCAGCCCCAGCATTTT. It is translated as CASSATGTVQPQHF.